The rows below give T cell receptor beta chains drawn from one sample of a study of T-cell memory formation after mild COVID-19. MiXCR, applied by TCRdb to the 5' RACE reads, yields one record per CDR3 protein. Of about 140,000 distinct CDR3 sequences listed, roughly 15% are singletons. The source material was PBMCs or a T cell subset sorted from them (not recorded which). The receptor source for this set is an adult woman who had mild COVID-19 (a few samples of this study predate the infection). Cell type and time point are not known. Each CDR3 is given with its conserved first and last residue. The D gene is left open where the match is weak. Some rows have no size entry. The others give once, few or many, or a class for an expanded clone.

clone size: NA; J gene: TRBJ1-1; V gene: TRBV20-1; D gene: NA; CDR3 protein: CSAKQAGDTEAFF; CDR3 DNA: TGCAGTGCTAAACAGGCTGGGGACACTGAAGCTTTCTTT
clone size: few; J gene: TRBJ2-3; V gene: TRBV24-1; D gene: TRBD1; CDR3 protein: CATSDSPLDRDRTDTQYF; CDR3 DNA: TGTGCCACCAGTGACTCCCCTCTGGACAGGGACCGGACAGATACGCAGTATTTT
clone size: few; J gene: TRBJ1-2; V gene: TRBV5-4; D gene: TRBD1; CDR3 protein: CASSFLQGLVGYTF; CDR3 DNA: TGTGCCAGCAGCTTCCTACAGGGGTTGGTTGGCTACACCTTC
clone size: NA; J gene: TRBJ2-2; V gene: TRBV5-1; D gene: NA; CDR3 protein: CASSQTGSRTGELFF; CDR3 DNA: TGCGCCAGCAGCCAAACAGGGAGCCGGACCGGGGAGCTGTTTTTT
clone size: NA; J gene: TRBJ1-1; V gene: TRBV4-1; D gene: NA; CDR3 protein: CASSQGRKMNTEAFF; CDR3 DNA: TGCGCCAGCAGCCAGGGGCGGAAGATGAACACTGAAGCTTTCTTT
clone size: few; J gene: TRBJ1-4; V gene: TRBV9; D gene: NA; CDR3 protein: CASSETTATNEKLFF; CDR3 DNA: TGTGCCAGCAGCGAAACGACAGCAACTAATGAAAAACTGTTTTTT
clone size: many; J gene: TRBJ2-3; V gene: TRBV7-2; D gene: TRBD1; CDR3 protein: CASSFSPTPTGLGPQYF; CDR3 DNA: TGTGCCAGCAGCTTTAGCCCGACTCCGACAGGGTTGGGTCCGCAGTATTTT
clone size: few; J gene: TRBJ1-4; V gene: TRBV29-1; D gene: TRBD1; CDR3 protein: CSARTGGDEKLFF; CDR3 DNA: TGCAGCGCTCGGACAGGGGGAGATGAAAAACTGTTTTTT
clone size: NA; J gene: TRBJ2-2; V gene: TRBV12-3/TRBV12-4; D gene: NA; CDR3 protein: CASSLNHFGRVMNTGELFF; CDR3 DNA: TGTGCCAGCAGTTTAAATCATTTCGGCAGGGTGATGAATACCGGGGAGCTGTTTTTT
clone size: NA; J gene: TRBJ1-2; V gene: TRBV3-1; D gene: NA; CDR3 protein: CASSQGGTSTRGYTF; CDR3 DNA: TGTGCCAGCAGCCAAGGAGGAACATCGACGAGAGGCTACACCTTC
clone size: NA; J gene: TRBJ2-1; V gene: TRBV5-1; D gene: TRBD1; CDR3 protein: CASSLGTGSVYEQFF; CDR3 DNA: TGCGCCAGCAGCCTAGGGACAGGGTCGGTCTATGAGCAGTTCTTC
clone size: few; J gene: TRBJ2-7; V gene: TRBV19; D gene: TRBD2; CDR3 protein: CASSSPGGTSGRVSYEQYF; CDR3 DNA: TGTGCCAGTAGTAGCCCCGGTGGAACTAGCGGGAGGGTTTCCTACGAGCAGTACTTC
clone size: NA; J gene: TRBJ2-7; V gene: TRBV5-1; D gene: TRBD1; CDR3 protein: CASSRTQGASGEQYF; CDR3 DNA: TGCGCCAGCAGCAGGACGCAGGGGGCTAGTGGCGAGCAGTACTTC